This T cell receptor (beta chain) emerged from a study of T cells after yellow fever vaccination. The study made its TCR cDNA through 5'RACE template switching. That step introduced a universal primer site along with UMIs. Using its own MiXCR run on the 5' RACE reads, TCRdb lists one record per CDR3 protein. The table lists about 350,000 distinct CDR3 sequences, 8% to 9.5% of them singletons, with roughly 18% in the top ten. Whole-study results and caveats: One caveat is that FACS-sorted repertoires could contain abundant clonotypes contaminating from the bulk population. A small share of clonotypes appeared in both CD4 and CD8 compartments. Re-detected after boosting: most primary clones, more than 95% of CD4 and over 80% of CD8.

Notes on this clonotype: The antigen is not known.

Germline CDR1 reads SGHRS; CDR2 reads YFSETQ. The CDR3 extends over 17 amino acids. V was shortened by 0 bases and J by 0 bases, with 14 bases between the two germline ends. This clonotype was obtained from a man aged 18 to 35 who received the YFV17D yellow fever vaccine. Sequenced material: PBMCs, taken roughly 47 days after the first yellow fever vaccination. This chain joins TRBV5-1 and TRBJ2-3; the D gene is possibly TRBD1 (6 bases). The CDR3 region is CASSLALRTASTDTQYF. For the CDR3, the DNA is TGCGCCAGCAGCTTGGCACTTCGGACAGCTAGCACAGATACGCAGTATTTT.